The text below deals with one T cell receptor (beta chain). The antigen is unknown. This entry belongs to a study of T cells after posttransplantation cyclophosphamide. Overall study results and limits: TRB clonality was highly associated with recipient CMV seropositivity and reactivation.

Here immunoSEQ multiplex PCR was the method, and the copy in TCRdb shows in-frame clones only, minus some. The profile shows about 3,400 clones, approximately 85% of them singletons. CDR1 and CDR2 (germline): GTSNPN, SVGIG (reference sequence). Trimming removed 3 bases at V and 1 base at J, with 12 bases between. CDR3 size: 15 residues. Busulfan-fludarabine conditioning, marrow transplant, and cyclophosphamide on days +3 and +4 were administered. This TCR was recovered from a female patient between 50 and 60 years old who received an allogeneic stem cell transplant from an unrelated donor, was CMV-positive, and had acute and chronic GVHD. T cells may partly derive from the graft donor. The chain is built from TRBV30 and TRBJ2-2, with a possible D match to TRBD1 (5 bases). Sequenced material: PBMCs, taken after allogeneic stem cell transplant with posttransplant cyclophosphamide. In nucleotides, the CDR3 is TGTGCCTGGAGATCGGACAAGATGAACACCGGGGAGCTGTTTTTT. Protein: CAWRSDKMNTGELFF.